One and the same sample provided the 11 T cell receptor beta chains below, sequenced in a study of blood T cells in healthy people across ages. A sample-barcoded 5' primer and a J-beta primer mix were used in a second PCR of roughly 7 to 12 cycles. TCRdb re-derived calls from the 5' RACE reads in MiXCR, one entry per CDR3 protein. There are about 800,000 distinct CDR3 sequences in the sample; 25% occur only once, and approximately 4% lies in the top ten. In addition, the sample was reused for a study of T cells of mothers and their children.

Sequencing used blood. The source is a boy younger than 18 in good health.

This chain joins TRBV6-1 and TRBJ1-1; 9 positions agree with TRBD1. This CDR3 is 15 amino acids long. The junction had 10 bases not matched to a gene; V was cut back by 7 bases and J by 4 bases. CDR1 is MNHNS and CDR2 is SASEGT in the germline V gene. CDR3 nucleotide sequence: TGTGCCAGCACTTTGACAGGGGGGAGTGGCACTGAAGCTTTCTTT. This sequence encodes CASTLTGGSGTEAFF.

The chain has TRBV30 and TRBJ2-5; 7 bases line up with TRBD2. The better agreement between TRBJ2-1 and the DNA end casts doubt on the J call. This CDR3 has 14 residues. Germline V CDR1 and CDR2: GTSNPN, SVGIG (reference sequence). Here the CDR3 reads CACSGLVPHSEQFF. CDR3 bases: TGTGCCTGCTCCGGACTAGTTCCGCACAGTGAGCAGTTCTTC.

There are a few counts of this clonotype. This chain joins TRBV4-2 and TRBJ1-4, with D possibly TRBD1 on 5 matching bases. The CDR3 runs 17 residues. The germline CDR1 and CDR2 sequences are LGHNA and YNFKEQ. Between the trimmed V and J ends, which lost 0 bases and 0 bases, there was a span of 11 bases. The CDR3 is CASSQEQWGATNEKLFF. The CDR3, as DNA: TGTGCCAGCAGCCAAGAACAGTGGGGGGCAACTAATGAAAAACTGTTTTTT.

The table lists this clonotype with a few counts. This chain joins TRBV18 and TRBJ2-1; 7 bases are a match to TRBD2. Germline V gene sequence: CDR1 KGHSH, CDR2 LQKENI. Germline trimming cut 3 bases from V and 2 bases from J; bases unmatched to any gene: 10. This CDR3 is 17 amino acids long. The CDR3 DNA follows: TGTGCCAGCTCACCGGGGGGGAATTCGTATACCTACAATGAGCAGTTCTTC. Its translation is CASSPGGNSYTYNEQFF. The whole variable domain, filled in from reference TRBV18 and TRBJ2-1, reads NAGVMQNPRHLVRRRGQEARLRCSPMKGHSHVYWYRQLPEEGLKFMVYLQKENIIDESGMPKERFSAEFPKEGPSILRIQQVVRGDSAAYFCASSPGGNSYTYNEQFFGPGTRLTVL.

This clonotype came up a few times. This chain joins TRBV18 and TRBJ2-1, with D hard to call. The J call is in doubt because the DNA end fits TRBJ2-7 better. Per germline, CDR1 KGHSH and CDR2 LQKENI. This CDR3 is 14 amino acids long. CDR3 DNA: TGTGCCAGCTCACCACAGAGTACGGGTTACGAGCAGTACTTC. Its translation: CASSPQSTGYEQYF.

This clonotype was seen only a few times. This CDR3 reads CASSLFTTGSTEAFF. The CDR3 nucleotides read TGTGCCAGCAGTCTCTTTACGACAGGGAGCACTGAAGCTTTCTTT. The chain has TRBV28 and TRBJ1-1, with 7 bases fitting TRBD1. CDR3 length equals 15 residues. The V gene end was trimmed by 5 bases and the J gene end by 4 bases; junction bases not matched to a gene: 10. CDR1 is MDHEN and CDR2 is SYDVKM in the germline V gene. The variable domain in full, completed from reference TRBV28 and TRBJ1-1, reads DVKVTQSSRYLVKRTGEKVFLECVQDMDHENMFWYRQDPGLGLRLIYFSYDVKMKEKGDIPEGYSVSREKKERFSLILESASTNQTSMYLCASSLFTTGSTEAFFGQGTRLTVV.

The chain uses TRBV7-2 and TRBJ1-3; weak D call: TRBD1 (5 bases). This CDR3 spans 15 amino acids. CDR1 is SGHTA and CDR2 is FQGNSA in the germline V gene. Trimming took off 2 bases at V and 4 bases at J, with 12 bases between the two ends. This CDR3 is CASSLLRGSGNTIYF. The CDR3 DNA follows: TGTGCCAGCAGCTTATTGCGGGGGAGCGGAAACACCATATATTTT.

The chain recombines TRBV27 with TRBJ1-2; no definite D call. The CDR3 sequence is 16 residues long. Germline CDR1 MNHEY, CDR2 SMNVEV (reference sequence). V was trimmed by 8 bases and J by 2 bases, leaving 21 bases between them. The CDR3 sequence is CASVGEPTKENYGYTF. CDR3 DNA: TGTGCCAGCGTCGGAGAGCCTACAAAAGAAAACTATGGCTACACCTTC.

The V call is TRBV7-2, the J call TRBJ1-4; tentative D call: TRBD1 (5 bases). V was trimmed by 4 bases and J by 8 bases, leaving 11 bases between them. CDR3 size: 13 residues. Per the germline V gene, CDR1 is SGHTA and CDR2 is FQGNSA. DNA of the CDR3: TGTGCCAGCAGCTACGGGGCCGGGGAAAAACTGTTTTTT. This encodes CASSYGAGEKLFF. Using reference TRBV7-2 and TRBJ1-4 for the parts outside the CDR3, the full variable domain is GAGVSQSPSNKVTEKGKDVELRCDPISGHTALYWYRQSLGQGLEFLIYFQGNSAPDKSGLPSDRFSAERTGGSVSTLTIQRTQQEDSAVYLCASSYGAGEKLFFGSGTQLSVL.

This clonotype showed up just a few times. This chain connects TRBV12-3 or TRBV12-4 to TRBJ1-2, with TRBD1 matching 9 bases. Germline trimming cut 5 bases from V and 12 bases from J; bases unmatched to any gene: 7. This CDR3 is 12 amino acids long. CDR3 in DNA: TGTGCCAGCAGTCTAGGGACAGGGAGCCACACCTTC. This encodes CASSLGTGSHTF.

This clonotype was seen a handful of times. The chain couples TRBV24-1 to TRBJ2-7, with 8 bases lining up with TRBD1. Germline V lookup: CDR1 KGHDR, CDR2 SFDVKD. The CDR3 covers 15 residues. Trimming removed 5 bases from V and 2 bases from J; junction bases left unmatched: 7. The CDR3 DNA reads as TGTGCCACCAGTGGTGACAGGGGCCCACCCTACGAGCAGTACTTC. Amino acids: CATSGDRGPPYEQYF.